The T cell receptor (beta chain) under discussion was sequenced for a study of shared clonotypes between healthy human individuals. This clone was detected once. Every donor was a Caucasian adult from Nashville, Tennessee. Method: immunoSEQ multiplex PCR; TCRdb's copy keeps in-frame clones and lacks some. The sample contains about half a million clones, around 79% of which appear only once. This sequence was found in a woman in her thirties or forties in good health. Some clones in this sample may be carry-over from other donors' samples. Specimen: PBMCs.

Here the CDR3 DNA reads TGTGCCAGCAGTTCGGTGACTAGCAACAAAAACATTCAGTACTTC. Protein: CASSSVTSNKNIQYF. This chain connects TRBV28 to TRBJ2-4; the match to TRBD2 covers 7 bases. Germline trimming cut 4 bases from V and 3 bases from J; bases unmatched to any gene: 6. This CDR3 contains 15 residues. Per the germline V gene, CDR1 is MDHEN and CDR2 is SYDVKM.